What follows describes a single TCR beta chain. Its antigen is as yet unknown. This record comes from a study of OX40 agonist ivuxolimab in advanced cancers. Study at large: All patients had ivuxolimab intravenously every 2 weeks at 0.01 to 10 mg/kg.

Produced via immunoSEQ multiplex PCR; TCRdb's table is partial and in-frame only. The sample lists tens of thousands of clones, around four fifths occurring once. This CDR3 comprises 15 residues. V gave up 1 base and J gave up 0 bases, with 6 bases separating them. CDR1 is LNHDA and CDR2 is SQIVND in the germline V gene (reference sequence). Study-wide points: Low normalized T-cell clonal expansion also characterized some of the nonresponders.

The starting material was CD4+ or CD8+ T cells sorted from blood, obtained in a trial of the OX40 agonist ivuxolimab. The TCR originated in an adult with an advanced solid tumor such as melanoma, head and neck, liver or kidney cancer. The chain is built from TRBV19 and TRBJ2-2; no firm D call. CDR3 sequence: CASSIGWPNTGELFF. CDR3 nucleotides: TGTGCCAGTAGTATAGGTTGGCCGAACACCGGGGAGCTGTTTTTT.